This TCR beta chain was obtained from a study of human T cells and chemical hapten exposure. Study as a whole: An approximately 2 cm by approximately 2 cm inner upper arm patch received 2% DPC for sensitization.

This clonotype was seen a handful of times. The antigen remains undetermined. Study outcomes and limitations: PT1 expanded TCR numbers tracked positively with patch test score.

CDR1 and CDR2 (germline): SGDLS, YYNGEE. The CDR3 is 16 residues long. V gave up 0 bases and J gave up 1 base, with 11 bases separating them. Time point here: patch test 1, 2 weeks after DPC sensitization. Regarding treatment: therapeutic diphenylcyclopropenone sensitization with weekly scalp DPC. MiXCR, run by TCRdb on the RACE reads, gives a single entry per CDR3 protein. The sample yields 150,000 to 200,000 distinct CDR3 sequences, 14% seen once. This sequence was found in a young woman with alopecia areata. Some clones in this sample may be carry-over from other donors' samples. The sample was whole blood, taken in connection with sensitization to the hapten diphenylcyclopropenone (DPC). The chain is built from TRBV9 and TRBJ2-1, with D tentatively TRBD2 (6 bases). As DNA, the CDR3 is TGTGCCAGCAGCGTAGCGGGGGACGGTTCCTACAATGAGCAGTTCTTC. Protein: CASSVAGDGSYNEQFF.